Listed here are 19 T cell receptor beta chains from one sample, sequenced in a study of control samples from healthy donors and cancer patients. Only in-frame clones appear in the TCRdb table, and some are missing; sequencing was by immunoSEQ multiplex PCR. This sample carries about 120,000 clones, about 91% of them seen once, and the ten largest clones take less than 3.5%. Sequencing was carried out using blood. These receptors were collected from a middle-aged man in good health.

This chain's CDR3 is CASSYVGETTEAFF. CDR3 sequence (DNA): TGTGCCAGCAGTTACGTAGGGGAGACCACTGAAGCTTTCTTT. This sequence joins TRBV6-5 and TRBJ1-1; maybe TRBD1 (5 bases). The V end was cut by 2 bases, the J end by 4 bases, with 11 bases between. CDR3 size: 14 residues. Germline V gives CDR1 MNHEY, CDR2 SVGAGI.

This clone was observed a handful of times. V gene TRBV5-1 combines with J gene TRBJ1-6; a weak D match, TRBD1 (5 bases). Germline V CDR1 and CDR2: SGHRS, YFSETQ. This CDR3 has 14 residues. V was cut by 4 bases and J by 10 bases, with 15 bases left in between. This chain's CDR3 is CASSVSGSRSPLHF. The CDR3 nucleotides are TGCGCCAGCAGCGTGTCAGGGAGCCGGTCACCCCTCCACTTT. The variable domain in full, with the rest retrieved from reference TRBV5-1 and TRBJ1-6, is KAGVTQTPRYLIKTRGQQVTLSCSPISGHRSVSWYQQTPGQGLQFLFEYFSETQRNKGNFPGRFSGRQFSNSRSEMNVSTLELGDSALYLCASSVSGSRSPLHFGNGTRLTVT.

The chain has TRBV5-4 and TRBJ2-7; the match to TRBD1 covers 7 bases. The CDR3 length is 15 residues. In germline, CDR1 is SGHNT, CDR2 YYREEE (reference sequence). J lost 5 bases, V lost 1 base, and 9 bases had no gene match. The CDR3: CASSLFTGVGHEQYF. CDR3 coding DNA: TGTGCCAGCAGCTTGTTTACAGGGGTTGGACACGAGCAGTACTTC.

The chain has TRBV3-1 (or the pseudogene TRBV3-2) and TRBJ1-3; D not resolved. Germline loops: CDR1 LGHDT, CDR2 YNNKEL (reference sequence). The CDR3 is 18 amino acids. Trimming took off 5 bases at V and 4 bases at J, with 24 bases between the two ends. The CDR3 DNA follows: TGTGCCAGCAGCTCAACAAAACACGGAGGGTTAGGCGGAAACACCATATATTTT. This gives the protein CASSSTKHGGLGGNTIYF.

V and J are TRBV28 and TRBJ1-1, with 8 positions matching TRBD1. The CDR3 length is 12 residues. The germline V gene has CDR1 MDHEN and CDR2 SYDVKM. J gave up 4 bases and V 6 bases, and 1 base lay outside the gene matches. The CDR3 sequence: CASSTGGTEAFF. The CDR3 DNA reads as TGTGCCAGCAGCACAGGGGGCACTGAAGCTTTCTTT.

The chain recombines TRBV6-1 with TRBJ1-1; D uncertain. CDR1 and CDR2 from the germline V gene are MNHNS and SASEGT. V gave up 2 bases and J gave up 5 bases, with 12 bases separating them. This CDR3 comprises 14 residues. This chain's CDR3 is CASSEHGRATEAFF. CDR3 coding DNA: TGTGCCAGCAGTGAACATGGGAGGGCAACTGAAGCTTTCTTT.

The chain combines TRBV27 with TRBJ2-1; 10 bases fit TRBD2. Germline loops: CDR1 MNHEY, CDR2 SMNVEV (reference sequence). The CDR3 consists of 13 residues. V lost 6 bases to trimming and J lost 7 bases; unmatched junction nucleotides: 3. CDR3 in amino acids: CASRASGGNEQFF. The DNA for the CDR3 is TGTGCCAGCAGGGCTAGCGGGGGAAATGAGCAGTTCTTC.

The chain joins TRBV29-1 to TRBJ1-1; no firm D call. The CDR3 extends over 11 amino acids. V was pared by 7 bases and J by 0 bases, with 6 bases between. Germline V CDR1 and CDR2: SQVTM, ANQGSEA. The CDR3 region has the DNA TGCAGCGCAACAGTGAACACTGAAGCTTTCTTT. Translating it yields CSATVNTEAFF.

This rearrangement joins TRBV30 to TRBJ1-5; D possibly corresponds to TRBD1 (5 bases). V was shortened by 1 base and J by 5 bases, with 12 bases between the two germline ends. The germline V gene has CDR1 GTSNPN and CDR2 SVGIG (reference sequence). The CDR3 runs 14 residues. The CDR3 sequence is CAWSAGRQDQPQHF. CDR3 nucleotide sequence: TGTGCCTGGAGTGCGGGACGGCAAGATCAGCCCCAGCATTTT.

This clone was observed once. This chain connects TRBV6-4 to TRBJ1-2; tentatively, D is TRBD1 (5 bases). The germline V and J ends were trimmed by 0 bases and 4 bases, with 6 bases remaining between them. Germline V gene lookup returns CDR1 MRHNA and CDR2 SNTAGT. The CDR3 loop spans 13 amino acids. Here the CDR3 reads CASSDSGVYGYTF. In DNA form, the CDR3 reads TGTGCCAGCAGTGACTCAGGGGTCTATGGCTACACCTTC.

This rearrangement joins TRBV24-1 to TRBJ2-6, with 8 bases aligning to TRBD2. Trimming took 1 base from V and 0 from J; bases not matched to a gene: 4. CDR3 length: 18 amino acids. Germline V gene data show CDR1 as KGHDR and CDR2 as SFDVKD. In nucleotides, the CDR3 is TGTGCCACCAGTGATTTTAAGCGGGGGCGCTCTGGGGCCAACGTCCTGACTTTC. Amino acid sequence: CATSDFKRGRSGANVLTF.

The V and J genes are TRBV6-6 and TRBJ2-3, with 15 nucleotides matching TRBD2. V shed 6 bases and J 5 bases; nucleotides not matched to a gene: 6. The CDR3 extends over 16 amino acids. Germline V gives CDR1 MNHNY, CDR2 SVGAGI (reference sequence). CDR3 sequence: CASSRTSGGAGDTQYF. The DNA of the CDR3 is TGTGCCAGCAGCCGGACTAGCGGGGGGGCTGGAGATACGCAGTATTTT.

The J gene is TRBJ2-3, the V gene TRBV7-2, with 7 bases aligning to TRBD1. CDR1 and CDR2 from the germline V gene are SGHTA and FQGNSA. Trimming cost V 5 bases and J 2 bases; bases outside gene matches: 13. The CDR3 is 17 amino acids. This chain's CDR3 is CASSTRQGRGYTDTQYF. The CDR3 coding sequence is TGTGCCAGCAGCACCCGACAGGGTAGGGGCTACACAGATACGCAGTATTTT.

The chain joins TRBV6-5 to TRBJ1-6; tentatively, D is TRBD1 (6 bases). Germline V gives CDR1 MNHEY, CDR2 SVGAGI. The V gene lost 8 bases and the J gene lost 4 bases, with 12 bases spanning the gap. The CDR3 extends over 14 amino acids. The CDR3 DNA is TGTGCCAGCCGGAAGGGACAATATAATTCACCCCTCCACTTT. Protein sequence: CASRKGQYNSPLHF.

This clone is a singleton in its sample. V and J are TRBV29-1 and TRBJ1-3; the match to TRBD1 covers 8 bases. Germline assignment: CDR1 SQVTM and CDR2 ANQGSEA. V lost 4 bases to trimming and J lost 4 bases; unmatched junction nucleotides: 3. The CDR3 loop spans 13 amino acids. CDR3 bases: TGCAGCGTTGGTCAGGGGGCAGGAAACACCATATATTTT. Translating gives CSVGQGAGNTIYF.

The chain uses TRBV12-3 or TRBV12-4 and TRBJ1-3; perhaps TRBD1 as D (6 bases). V was shortened by 6 bases and J by 6 bases, with 12 bases between the two germline ends. The CDR3 sequence is 13 residues long. CDR3 protein: CASRSTGTNTIYF. The CDR3 DNA reads as TGTGCCAGCAGGAGCACAGGGACAAACACCATATATTTT.

This chain uses TRBV19 with TRBJ2-3, with a weak D call TRBD1 (6 bases). This CDR3 has 17 residues. The germline V gene encodes CDR1 LNHDA and CDR2 SQIVND (reference sequence). V was pared by 1 base and J by 2 bases, with 16 bases between. The CDR3 DNA reads TGTGCCAGTAGTATAGGTGGGGACACCGATTTCACAGATACGCAGTATTTT. It translates to CASSIGGDTDFTDTQYF.

This chain uses TRBV5-8 with TRBJ2-5; maybe TRBD2 (6 bases). The V end lost 9 bases, the J end lost 2 bases, and 17 bases lay between the germline ends. Germline CDR1 and CDR2: SGHTS and YDEGEE. The CDR3 sequence is 14 residues long. CDR3 DNA sequence: TGTGCCATCTTAAACCGGGAGACTCAAGAGACCCAGTACTTC. The encoded protein is CAILNRETQETQYF. The full variable domain, with the rest looked up from reference TRBV5-8 and TRBJ2-5, is EAGVTQSPTHLIKTRGQQATLRCSPISGHTSVYWYQQALGLGLQFLLWYDEGEERNRGNFPPRFSGRQFPNYSSELNVNALELEDSALYLCAILNRETQETQYFGPGTRLLVL.

The gene calls are TRBV6-6 and TRBJ2-7; D call uncertain. Germline V CDR1 and CDR2: MNHNY, SVGAGI (reference sequence). CDR3 length equals 11 residues. The V and J ends lost 2 bases and 9 bases respectively, with 8 bases between them. The CDR3 DNA follows: TGTGCCAGCAGTTACCTAGTCGCGCAGTACTTC. This encodes CASSYLVAQYF.